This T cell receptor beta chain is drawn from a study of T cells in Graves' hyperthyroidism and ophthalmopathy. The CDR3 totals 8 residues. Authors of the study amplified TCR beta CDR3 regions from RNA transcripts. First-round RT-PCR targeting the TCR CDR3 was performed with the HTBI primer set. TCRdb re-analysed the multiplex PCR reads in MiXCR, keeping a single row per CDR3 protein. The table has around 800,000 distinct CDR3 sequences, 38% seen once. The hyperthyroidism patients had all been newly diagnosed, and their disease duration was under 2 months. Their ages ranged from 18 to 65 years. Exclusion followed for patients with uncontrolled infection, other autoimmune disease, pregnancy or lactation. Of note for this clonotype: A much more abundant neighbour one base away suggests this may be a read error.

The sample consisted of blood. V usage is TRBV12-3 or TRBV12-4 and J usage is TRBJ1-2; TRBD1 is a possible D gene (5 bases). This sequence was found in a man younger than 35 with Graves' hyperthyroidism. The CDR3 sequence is CASGGVDF. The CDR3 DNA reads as TGTGCCAGCGGAGGGGTGGACTTC.